The clone carrying this T cell receptor beta chain was seen ten or more times. Antigen unknown. This specimen belongs to a study of T cells in Graves' hyperthyroidism and ophthalmopathy. Regarding the study as a whole: A model of 13 V-J pairs discriminated ophthalmopathy from stable hyperthyroidism. It was a median 6.5 months before onset that the model predicted ophthalmopathy. Blood shared most expanded thyroid clonotypes above 0.001.

What was amplified from RNA transcripts were TCR beta CDR3 regions. TCR CDR3 underwent first-round RT-PCR with the HTBI primer set. TCRdb re-called the multiplex PCR reads through MiXCR, storing one row per CDR3 protein. The table shows around 580,000 distinct CDR3 sequences, with 16% occurring only once. Stable disease denoted Graves' hyperthyroidism without ophthalmopathy progression within 18 months. The receptor comes from a woman between 18 and 29 years old with Graves' hyperthyroidism. The sample comprised blood.

CDR3 region: CASSEWTGRGNTGELFF. For the CDR3, the DNA is TGTGCCAGCAGTGAATGGACAGGGAGGGGAAACACCGGGGAGCTGTTTTTT. The rearrangement uses TRBV12-3 or TRBV12-4 and TRBJ2-2, with D possibly TRBD1 on 8 matching bases. Between the trimmed V and J ends, which lost 5 bases and 2 bases, there was a span of 18 bases. The CDR3 loop spans 17 amino acids.